Below, 20 T cell receptor beta chains from the same sample are listed, as sequenced in a study of T cell repertoires in cytomegalovirus infection. No antigens are known for them. TCRdb re-called the reads with MiXCR, one entry per CDR3 protein. Among about a million distinct CDR3 sequences, 31% were seen once, and the ten largest hold over 12%. The sequencing here drew on cultured CD8+ T cells from PBMCs, taken from culture after CMV antigen stimulation. Every receptor here comes from a human donor in good health (CMV status not recorded). Some clones in this sample may be carry-over from other donors' samples.

This rearrangement joins TRBV24-1 to TRBJ2-5, with D possibly matching TRBD1 (5 bases). CDR3 length: 15 amino acids. V lost 3 bases, J lost 2 bases, and 12 bases lay in between. Germline lookup yields CDR1 KGHDR and CDR2 SFDVKD. The CDR3 here is CATSDPYGAQETQYF. The DNA for the CDR3 is TGTGCCACCAGTGATCCCTATGGGGCTCAAGAGACCCAGTACTTC.

CDR3 sequence: CATAESRSYNSPLHF. The CDR3 region has the DNA TGTGCCACTGCCGAAAGCCGCTCCTATAATTCACCCCTCCACTTT. The chain joins TRBV6-1 to TRBJ1-6, with unresolved D. This CDR3 comprises 15 residues. The V gene's germline CDR1 is MNHNS and CDR2 SASEGT. Trimming removed 10 bases at V and 0 bases at J, with 13 bases between.

This chain joins TRBV12-3 or TRBV12-4 and TRBJ2-3; 7 bases align to TRBD2. With 6 bases clipped from V and 5 bases from J, the junction kept 14 bases outside the gene matches. The length of the CDR3 is 16 residues. Here the CDR3 reads CASSPLPQRELDTQYF. CDR3 coding DNA: TGTGCCAGCAGCCCTCTACCCCAGCGGGAACTAGATACGCAGTATTTT.

The chain employs TRBV6-1 and TRBJ1-1; D is uncertain. Germline V gives CDR1 MNHNS, CDR2 SASEGT. V lost 0 bases to trimming and J lost 1 base, with 9 bases between them. The CDR3 is 15 amino acids. The CDR3 is CASSEASGWNTEAFF. CDR3 DNA: TGTGCCAGCAGTGAAGCCTCGGGGTGGAACACTGAAGCTTTCTTT.

This clonotype was counted between two and nine times. J is TRBJ2-1 and V is TRBV27, with D unresolved. CDR1 and CDR2 from the germline V gene are MNHEY and SMNVEV (reference sequence). Trimming pared 0 bases from V and 6 bases from J, leaving 15 bases between. This CDR3 spans 16 amino acids. This CDR3 reads CASSLSIVAELNEQFF. CDR3 in DNA: TGTGCCAGCAGTTTATCTATAGTAGCTGAACTCAATGAGCAGTTCTTC.

The chain is built from TRBV12-3 or TRBV12-4 and TRBJ2-7; D ambiguous. V was shortened by 1 base and J by 5 bases, with 12 bases between the two germline ends. The CDR3 covers 14 residues. DNA of the CDR3: TGTGCCAGCAGTTTAGTTCAAAGACCCCACGAGCAGTACTTC. Protein: CASSLVQRPHEQYF.

The CDR3 spells CAISDPGVFEQYF. The CDR3 DNA is TGTGCCATCAGTGACCCGGGGGTCTTCGAGCAGTACTTC. J is TRBJ2-7 and V is TRBV10-3; D may be TRBD2 (6 bases). Trimming took 3 bases from V and 6 from J, leaving 12 bases between them. CDR1 and CDR2 from the germline V gene are ENHRY and SYGVKD. CDR3 length: 13 residues.

As regards this clonotype: This may stem from a read error, because a much larger clone lies one nucleotide away. V is TRBV11-2 and J is TRBJ2-7, with D tentatively TRBD1 (5 bases). Germline V gene sequence: CDR1 SGHAT, CDR2 FQNNGV. V shed 5 bases and J shed 2 bases, with 19 bases lying between them. The CDR3 runs to 16 residues. This CDR3 is CASSPSPRTSTYEQYV. The CDR3 bases are TGTGCCAGCAGCCCATCTCCCCGGACATCTACCTACGAGCAGTACGTC.

V is TRBV6-2 or TRBV6-3 and J is TRBJ1-1; D possibly corresponds to TRBD1 (6 bases). Per germline, CDR1 MNHEY and CDR2 SVGEGT. V was trimmed by 10 bases and J by 5 bases, leaving 14 bases between them. CDR3 length: 12 residues. The DNA of the CDR3 is TGTGCCAACAGCCCTACAGGGACTGAAGCTTTCTTT. Its protein product is CANSPTGTEAFF.

This clonotype was counted only a few times. The chain couples TRBV7-9 to TRBJ2-1; 8 bases agree with TRBD2. Germline V gene lookup returns CDR1 SEHNR and CDR2 FQNEAQ (reference sequence). The V segment lost 7 bases and the J segment 0 bases; nucleotides outside the gene matches: 8. CDR3 length: 16 amino acids. In DNA, the CDR3 is TGTGCCAGCATCCCTAGCGGGCTCAGCTCCTACAATGAGCAGTTCTTC. Protein product: CASIPSGLSSYNEQFF.

This chain links TRBV9 with TRBJ1-4; D is unclear. The CDR3 has 13 residues. Germline V gene lookup returns CDR1 SGDLS and CDR2 YYNGEE. V was clipped by 3 bases and J by 4 bases, with 7 bases between them. The CDR3 region is CASSGSSNEKLFF. CDR3 nucleotide sequence: TGTGCCAGCAGCGGTAGTAGTAATGAAAAACTGTTTTTT.

J is TRBJ1-2 and V is TRBV9; D perhaps matches TRBD1 (6 bases). The germline gives CDR1 SGDLS, CDR2 YYNGEE. The CDR3 sequence is 15 residues long. Trimming left V 3 bases short and J 8 bases short, with 20 bases between. The CDR3 sequence: CASSGSGGPEGGYTF. The CDR3 DNA reads as TGTGCCAGCAGCGGGTCGGGGGGCCCGGAGGGAGGCTACACCTTC. Combining the CDR3 with reference TRBV9 and TRBJ1-2 gives the whole variable domain DSGVTQTPKHLITATGQRVTLRCSPRSGDLSVYWYQQSLDQGLQFLIQYYNGEERAKGNILERFSAQQFPDLHSELNLSSLELGDSALYFCASSGSGGPEGGYTFGSGTRLTVV.

The chain recombines TRBV6-6 with TRBJ1-3, with TRBD1 matching over 11 bases. In germline, CDR1 is MNHNY, CDR2 SVGAGI (reference sequence). The CDR3 is 15 amino acids. With V trimmed by 8 bases and J by 2 bases, 5 bases remained unmatched. The CDR3 loop is CASGGQGAAGNTIYF. Written as DNA, the CDR3 is TGTGCCAGCGGTGGACAGGGGGCAGCTGGAAACACCATATATTTT.

This clonotype was seen more than once but under ten times. The chain recombines TRBV19 with TRBJ1-2; D possibly corresponds to TRBD1 (6 bases). Germline V gene lookup returns CDR1 LNHDA and CDR2 SQIVND (reference sequence). The CDR3 consists of 13 residues. V was pared by 7 bases and J by 4 bases, with 13 bases between. The CDR3 reads CASTQGSVYGYTF. The CDR3, as DNA: TGTGCCAGTACGCAGGGGTCTGTCTATGGCTACACCTTC.

This clonotype came up a few times. J is TRBJ2-2 and V is TRBV6-1, with 9 nucleotides matching TRBD1. The CDR3 totals 16 residues. J was trimmed by 7 bases and V by 2 bases; bases with no gene match: 8. Germline CDR1 is MNHNS and CDR2 is SASEGT. CDR3: CASSEWGTGSNGELFF. CDR3 bases: TGTGCCAGCAGTGAATGGGGGACAGGGTCCAACGGGGAGCTGTTTTTT.

Worth noting for this clonotype: Since the CDR3 does not end with the conserved phenylalanine or tryptophan, this likely comes from a read error. The rearrangement joins TRBV7-6 to TRBJ1-1; D gene unclear. Germline CDR1 SGHVS, CDR2 FNYEAQ. The CDR3 runs to 15 residues. Between the trimmed V and J ends, which lost 2 bases and 1 base, there was a span of 11 bases. CDR3 bases: TGTGCCAGCAGCTTAATTTTGGCGCCGAACACTGAAGCTTTCTCT. Its translation is CASSLILAPNTEAFS.

The rearrangement links TRBV7-9 to TRBJ2-3; tentatively, D is TRBD1 (6 bases). In germline, CDR1 is SEHNR, CDR2 FQNEAQ (reference sequence). Trimming removed 5 bases at V and 2 bases at J, with 23 bases between. The CDR3 extends over 18 amino acids. The CDR3 reads CASSLSRRTVEPTDTQYF. The CDR3, as DNA: TGTGCCAGCAGCCTCTCTCGCCGGACAGTAGAACCCACAGATACGCAGTATTTT. Drawing the rest from reference TRBV7-9 and TRBJ2-3, the complete variable domain is DTGVSQNPRHKITKRGQNVTFRCDPISEHNRLYWYRQTLGQGPEFLTYFQNEAQLEKSRLLSDRFSAERPKGSFSTLEIQRTEQGDSAMYLCASSLSRRTVEPTDTQYFGPGTRLTVL.

This chain uses TRBV5-4 with TRBJ1-2; D is ambiguous. This CDR3 is 15 amino acids long. Trimming took 4 bases from V and 4 from J, leaving 17 bases between them. CDR1 SGHNT and CDR2 YYREEE come from the germline V gene (reference sequence). The CDR3, as DNA: TGTGCCAGCAGCCCCCGTGGTCAGGTCCTCTATGGCTACACCTTC. Amino acid sequence: CASSPRGQVLYGYTF.

In its sample, this clonotype was seen a few times. The V call is TRBV19, the J call TRBJ1-2, with D tentatively TRBD1 (5 bases). This CDR3 has 13 residues. Trimming cost V 8 bases and J 4 bases, with 14 bases left between them. Germline V gene lookup returns CDR1 LNHDA and CDR2 SQIVND (reference sequence). CDR3 nucleotides: TGTGCCAGTTCATCAACGACAGTCTATGGCTACACCTTC. The encoded protein is CASSSTTVYGYTF.

The rearrangement uses TRBV14 and TRBJ2-3, with 9 nucleotides matching TRBD2. The CDR3 is made up of 18 amino acids. V was clipped by 0 bases and J by 3 bases; unmatched bases: 10. CDR1 is SGHDN, CDR2 FVKESK, per germline. CDR3 DNA: TGTGCCAGCAGCCAAGACGAGGTAGCGGGGGCGAGGACAGATACGCAGTATTTT. This translates into CASSQDEVAGARTDTQYF.